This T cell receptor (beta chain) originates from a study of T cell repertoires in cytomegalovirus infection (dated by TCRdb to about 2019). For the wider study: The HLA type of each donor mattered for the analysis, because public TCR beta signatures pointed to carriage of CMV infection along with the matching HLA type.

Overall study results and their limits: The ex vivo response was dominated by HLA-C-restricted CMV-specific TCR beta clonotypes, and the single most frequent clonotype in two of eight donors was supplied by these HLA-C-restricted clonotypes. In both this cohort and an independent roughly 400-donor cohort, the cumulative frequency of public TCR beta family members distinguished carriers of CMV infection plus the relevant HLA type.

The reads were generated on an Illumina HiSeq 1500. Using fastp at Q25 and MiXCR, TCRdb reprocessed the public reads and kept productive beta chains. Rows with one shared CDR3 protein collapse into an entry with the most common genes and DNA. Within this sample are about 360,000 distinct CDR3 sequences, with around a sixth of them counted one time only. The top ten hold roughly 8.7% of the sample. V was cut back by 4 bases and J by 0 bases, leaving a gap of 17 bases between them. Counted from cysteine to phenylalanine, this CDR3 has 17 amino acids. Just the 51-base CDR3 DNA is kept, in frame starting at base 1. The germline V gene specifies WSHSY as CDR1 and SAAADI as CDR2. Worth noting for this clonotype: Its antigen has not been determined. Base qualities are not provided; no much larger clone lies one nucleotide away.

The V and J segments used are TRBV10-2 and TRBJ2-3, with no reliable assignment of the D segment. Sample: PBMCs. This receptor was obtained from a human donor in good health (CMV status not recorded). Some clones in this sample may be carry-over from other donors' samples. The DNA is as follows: TGCGCCAGCAGTGCCGAACACTCCCTGGCAAGCACAGATACGCAGTATTTT. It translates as CASSAEHSLASTDTQYF.